This entry lists 11 T cell receptor beta chains sequenced from one sample in a study of shared clonotypes between healthy human individuals (TCRdb year 2020). The library was prepared using the immunoSEQ multiplex PCR assay. Entries here come from immuneACCESS through TCRdb and include only in-frame sequences with V and J called. Some clones fail to appear in such tables; in the studies checked, an unresolved V gene covers under half of the shortfall, and the cause of the remainder is unknown. The sample table contains hundreds of thousands of clones; only one count was recorded for around 79% of them. Approximately 13% of the sample is in the top ten clones. The material sequenced was PBMCs. The receptors originated from a woman in her thirties or forties in good health. Some clones in this sample may be carry-over from other donors' samples.

The genes are TRBV7-6 and TRBJ2-1; perhaps TRBD2 as D (6 bases). This CDR3 comprises 13 residues. V lost 2 bases and J lost 6, with 8 bases in between. Per germline, CDR1 SGHVS and CDR2 FNYEAQ. The CDR3 nucleotides are TGTGCCAGCAGCTTACCTAGCGCCAATGAGCAGTTCTTC. As protein: CASSLPSANEQFF.

CDR3 bases: TGTGCCAGCAGTCTACCGGTCGGTTCGAACACTGAAGCTTTCTTT. It translates to CASSLPVGSNTEAFF. This sequence joins TRBV28 and TRBJ1-1, with no clear D. The V and J ends lost 5 bases and 1 base respectively, with 14 bases between them. Germline V gene lookup returns CDR1 MDHEN and CDR2 SYDVKM. This CDR3 is 15 amino acids long.

This chain connects TRBV27 to TRBJ2-6; D remains ambiguous. CDR3 length: 13 amino acids. Per germline, CDR1 MNHEY and CDR2 SMNVEV (reference sequence). Trimming removed 1 base from V and 6 bases from J, with 4 bases in between. CDR3 protein: CASSLWKANVLTF. In nucleotides, the CDR3 is TGTGCCAGCAGTTTATGGAAGGCCAACGTCCTGACTTTC.

The gene calls are TRBV14 and TRBJ1-4, with 9 nucleotides matching TRBD1. V shed 4 bases and J 8 bases; nucleotides not matched to a gene: 8. The CDR3 runs 15 residues. Germline values: CDR1 SGHDN, CDR2 FVKESK. CDR3 in DNA: TGTGCCAGCAGCCCCCGTACAGGGGGCGCGGAAAAACTGTTTTTT. Translating gives CASSPRTGGAEKLFF. The whole variable domain, remainder taken from reference TRBV14 and TRBJ1-4, is EAGVTQFPSHSVIEKGQTVTLRCDPISGHDNLYWYRRVMGKEIKFLLHFVKESKQDESGMPNNRFLAERTGGTYSTLKVQPAELEDSGVYFCASSPRTGGAEKLFFGSGTQLSVL.

This chain joins TRBV7-3 and TRBJ2-2; 10 positions match TRBD2. The junction had 8 bases not matched to a gene; V was cut back by 5 bases and J by 5 bases. Germline V lookup: CDR1 SGHTA, CDR2 FQGTGA. The CDR3 has 16 residues. The CDR3 reads CASSTNSGRGTGELFF. CDR3 coding DNA: TGTGCCAGCAGCACTAACAGCGGGAGGGGTACCGGGGAGCTGTTTTTT. The full variable domain, completed using reference TRBV7-3 and TRBJ2-2, is GAGVSQTPSNKVTEKGKYVELRCDPISGHTALYWYRQSLGQGPEFLIYFQGTGAADDSGLPNDRFFAVRPEGSVSTLKIQRTERGDSAVYLCASSTNSGRGTGELFFGEGSRLTVL.

The chain carries TRBV28 and TRBJ2-2, with 9 positions matching TRBD2. Germline CDR1 reads MDHEN; CDR2 reads SYDVKM. The CDR3 is 15 residues long. Trimming removed 6 bases from V and 5 bases from J; junction bases left unmatched: 7. CDR3 nucleotide sequence: TGTGCCAGCAGGCCTACTAGCGGGCCTACCGGGGAGCTGTTTTTT. Amino acids: CASRPTSGPTGELFF.

This clone has a handful of counts. J is TRBJ1-1 and V is TRBV30; perhaps TRBD1 as D (6 bases). Trimming took 1 base from V and 4 from J, leaving 13 bases between them. Germline V lookup: CDR1 GTSNPN, CDR2 SVGIG (reference sequence). CDR3 length: 14 residues. The CDR3: CAWSAKGGTTEAFF. The CDR3 DNA reads TGTGCCTGGAGTGCGAAAGGGGGGACCACTGAAGCTTTCTTT.

The chain has TRBV11-3 and TRBJ1-1; possibly TRBD1 for D (6 bases). Germline CDR1 is SGHNT and CDR2 is YENEEA. The CDR3 covers 13 residues. Trimming cost V 3 bases and J 4 bases, with 9 bases left between them. This CDR3 is CASSFQGSTEAFF. CDR3 bases: TGTGCCAGCAGCTTCCAGGGGAGCACTGAAGCTTTCTTT.

This sequence joins TRBV5-1 and TRBJ2-1, with 10 positions matching TRBD1. After removal of 2 bases from V and 7 bases from J, the junction contained 3 bases not matched to a gene. The length of the CDR3 is 14 residues. Germline-derived CDR1 and CDR2 are SGHRS and YFSETQ. CDR3 protein: CASSFSGQGNEQFF. The CDR3 coding sequence is TGCGCCAGCAGCTTCTCGGGACAGGGGAATGAGCAGTTCTTC. Variable domain in full (rest from reference TRBV5-1 and TRBJ2-1): KAGVTQTPRYLIKTRGQQVTLSCSPISGHRSVSWYQQTPGQGLQFLFEYFSETQRNKGNFPGRFSGRQFSNSRSEMNVSTLELGDSALYLCASSFSGQGNEQFFGPGTRLTVL.

The chain carries TRBV14 and TRBJ2-2, with D possibly being TRBD1 (5 bases). Trimming stripped 1 base from V and 6 bases from J, with 6 bases between. CDR1 and CDR2 (germline): SGHDN, FVKESK. The CDR3 runs to 13 residues. CDR3 protein: CASSQAGSGELFF. The CDR3 bases are TGTGCCAGCAGCCAAGCAGGGTCCGGGGAGCTGTTTTTT.

This chain uses TRBV28 with TRBJ2-7; 10 positions match TRBD2. The V gene's germline CDR1 is MDHEN and CDR2 SYDVKM. The CDR3 is 14 residues long. J was trimmed by 4 bases and V by 5 bases; bases with no gene match: 5. CDR3 sequence reads: CASSLAGVRYEQYF. CDR3 bases: TGTGCCAGCAGTCTAGCGGGAGTTCGGTACGAGCAGTACTTC.